Below, one TCR beta chain is given with its context. This record belongs to a study of sequential checkpoint blockade in melanoma. The wider study: Arm A got nivolumab then ipilimumab; arm B the reverse, 1:1.

The data were produced by immunoSEQ multiplex PCR, yet TCRdb's version contains in-frame clones alone and is incomplete. The table includes about 5,700 clones, 22% detected once. The treatment was: randomized to nivolumab then ipilimumab (arm A) or the reverse (arm B). The CDR3 length is 15 residues. CDR1 is MDHEN and CDR2 is SYDVKM in the germline V gene. Deletions cut 5 bases from V and 4 bases from J, with 15 bases between. This sequence was found in a human donor with melanoma. The rearrangement uses TRBV28 and TRBJ1-5, with D perhaps matching TRBD1 (6 bases). The sample in question was tumor tissue (inferred from file names), obtained from a patient given nivolumab and ipilimumab in sequence. This CDR3 is CASSPTPDRNQPQHF. Here the CDR3 DNA reads TGTGCCAGCAGTCCGACCCCAGACAGGAATCAGCCCCAGCATTTT. Together with reference TRBV28 and TRBJ1-5, the CDR3 gives the full variable domain: DVKVTQSSRYLVKRTGEKVFLECVQDMDHENMFWYRQDPGLGLRLIYFSYDVKMKEKGDIPEGYSVSREKKERFSLILESASTNQTSMYLCASSPTPDRNQPQHFGDGTRLSIL.